The 4 T cell receptor beta chains below come from one sample, sequenced in a study of T cells in localized non-small cell lung cancer. Generated by immunoSEQ multiplex PCR, the TCRdb table keeps only in-frame clones and is missing some. This sample has 45,000 to 60,000 clones; around 86% occur once, and the top ten carry 15% to 20%. Here the sequenced sample was peripheral blood, taken before any cancer treatment. The receptors originated from a female donor of 60 years or more with stage II squamous cell lung carcinoma.

This chain connects TRBV12-5 to TRBJ1-4, with TRBD1 matching over 9 bases. CDR1 is LGHNT and CDR2 is FRNRAP in the germline V gene. This CDR3 has 14 amino acids. V was pared by 3 bases and J by 8 bases, with 4 bases of the junction left unmatched. The CDR3 loop reads CASGFRQGDEKLFF. CDR3 coding DNA: TGTGCTAGTGGTTTCAGACAGGGGGACGAAAAACTGTTTTTT.

The chain joins TRBV9 to TRBJ2-7; 14 nucleotides line up with TRBD2. V shed 2 bases and J 4 bases; nucleotides not matched to a gene: 8. Germline loops: CDR1 SGDLS, CDR2 YYNGEE. CDR3 length equals 17 residues. The CDR3 coding sequence is TGTGCCAGCAGCGTGACTAGCGGGGGGGCGTCAGAATACGAGCAGTACTTC. Residues: CASSVTSGGASEYEQYF.

This chain joins TRBV5-1 and TRBJ2-1, with TRBD2 as a possible D gene (6 bases). The germline gives CDR1 SGHRS, CDR2 YFSETQ. Trimming stripped 4 bases from V and 0 bases from J, with 17 bases between. The CDR3 length is 17 residues. Here the CDR3 reads CASSPRDSVSSYNEQFF. CDR3 nucleotide sequence: TGCGCCAGCAGCCCTCGGGACTCCGTGAGCTCCTACAATGAGCAGTTCTTC.

The rearrangement links TRBV6-1 to TRBJ1-2; D not resolved. CDR3 length: 16 amino acids. Germline CDR1 reads MNHNS; CDR2 reads SASEGT. With 2 bases removed from V and 1 base from J, the gap between germline ends came to 14 bases. CDR3 sequence (DNA): TGTGCCAGCAGTGAAAGGAGTGAGGGCTATAACTATGGCTACACCTTC. Amino acids: CASSERSEGYNYGYTF.